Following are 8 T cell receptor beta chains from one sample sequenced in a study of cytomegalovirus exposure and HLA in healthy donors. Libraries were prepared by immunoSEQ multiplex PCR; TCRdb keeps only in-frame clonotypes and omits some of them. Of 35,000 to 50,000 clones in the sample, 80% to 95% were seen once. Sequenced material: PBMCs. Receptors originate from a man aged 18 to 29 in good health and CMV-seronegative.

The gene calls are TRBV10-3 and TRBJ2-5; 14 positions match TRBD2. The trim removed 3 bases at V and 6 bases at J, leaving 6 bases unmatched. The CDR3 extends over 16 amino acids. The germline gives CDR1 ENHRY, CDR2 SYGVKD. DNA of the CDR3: TGTGCCATCAGTGAAACCGGACTAGCGGGAGGAAAGACCCAGTACTTC. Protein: CAISETGLAGGKTQYF.

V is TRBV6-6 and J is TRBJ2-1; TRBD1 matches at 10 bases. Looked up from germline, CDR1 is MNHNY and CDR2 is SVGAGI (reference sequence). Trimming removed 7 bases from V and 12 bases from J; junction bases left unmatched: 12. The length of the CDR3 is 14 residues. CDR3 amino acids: CASNRQGANRVQFF. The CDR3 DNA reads TGTGCCAGCAATCGACAGGGGGCTAATAGAGTGCAGTTCTTC.

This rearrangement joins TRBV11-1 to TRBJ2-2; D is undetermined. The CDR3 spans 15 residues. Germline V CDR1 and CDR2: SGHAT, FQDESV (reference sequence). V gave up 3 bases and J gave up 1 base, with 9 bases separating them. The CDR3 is CASSFPSRNTGELFF. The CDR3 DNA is TGTGCCAGCAGCTTCCCGTCCAGGAACACCGGGGAGCTGTTTTTT.

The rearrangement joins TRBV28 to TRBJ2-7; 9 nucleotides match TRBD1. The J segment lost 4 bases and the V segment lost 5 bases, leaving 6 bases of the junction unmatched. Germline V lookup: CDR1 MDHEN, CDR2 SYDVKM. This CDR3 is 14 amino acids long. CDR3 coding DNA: TGTGCCAGCAGTCGGGTGACAGGGGGGTACGAGCAGTACTTC. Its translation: CASSRVTGGYEQYF. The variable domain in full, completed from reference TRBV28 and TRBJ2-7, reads DVKVTQSSRYLVKRTGEKVFLECVQDMDHENMFWYRQDPGLGLRLIYFSYDVKMKEKGDIPEGYSVSREKKERFSLILESASTNQTSMYLCASSRVTGGYEQYFGPGTRLTVT.

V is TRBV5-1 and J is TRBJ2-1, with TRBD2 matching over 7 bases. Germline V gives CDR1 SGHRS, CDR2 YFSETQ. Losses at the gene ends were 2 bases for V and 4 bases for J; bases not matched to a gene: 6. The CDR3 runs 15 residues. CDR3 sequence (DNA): TGCGCCAGCAGCTTACCGGGACTACCTTACAATGAGCAGTTCTTC. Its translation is CASSLPGLPYNEQFF.

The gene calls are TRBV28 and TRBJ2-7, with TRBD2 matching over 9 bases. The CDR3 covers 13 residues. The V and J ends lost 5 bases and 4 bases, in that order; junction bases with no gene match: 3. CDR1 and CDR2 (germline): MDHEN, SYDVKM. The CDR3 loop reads CASSAGGPYEQYF. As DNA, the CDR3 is TGTGCCAGCAGTGCGGGAGGGCCATACGAGCAGTACTTC. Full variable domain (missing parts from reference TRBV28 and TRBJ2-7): DVKVTQSSRYLVKRTGEKVFLECVQDMDHENMFWYRQDPGLGLRLIYFSYDVKMKEKGDIPEGYSVSREKKERFSLILESASTNQTSMYLCASSAGGPYEQYFGPGTRLTVT.

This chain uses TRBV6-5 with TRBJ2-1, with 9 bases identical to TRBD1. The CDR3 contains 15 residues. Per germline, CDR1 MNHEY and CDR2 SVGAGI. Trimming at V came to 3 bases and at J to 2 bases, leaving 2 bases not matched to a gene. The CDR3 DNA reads TGTGCCAGCAGTTATGACAGGGGGGCCTACAATGAGCAGTTCTTC. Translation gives CASSYDRGAYNEQFF.

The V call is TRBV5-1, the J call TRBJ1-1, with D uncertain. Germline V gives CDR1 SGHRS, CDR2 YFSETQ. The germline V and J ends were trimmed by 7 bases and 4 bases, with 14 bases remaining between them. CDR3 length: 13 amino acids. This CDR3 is CASGEGLGTEAFF. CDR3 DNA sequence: TGCGCCAGCGGTGAGGGTCTGGGCACTGAAGCTTTCTTT.